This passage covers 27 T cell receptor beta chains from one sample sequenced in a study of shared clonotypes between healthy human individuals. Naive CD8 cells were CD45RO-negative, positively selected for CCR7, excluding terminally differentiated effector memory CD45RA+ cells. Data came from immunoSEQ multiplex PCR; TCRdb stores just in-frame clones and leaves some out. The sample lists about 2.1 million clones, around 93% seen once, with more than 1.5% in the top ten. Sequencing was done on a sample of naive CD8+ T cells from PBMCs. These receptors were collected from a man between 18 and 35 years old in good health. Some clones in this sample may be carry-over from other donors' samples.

CDR3 DNA: TGTGCCAGCAGCTCCCCCGGGACAGGGAGCGACTTAAACCCCTTCGGCTACACCTTC. It translates to CASSSPGTGSDLNPFGYTF. The chain links TRBV13 to TRBJ1-2; TRBD1 matches 9 bases. The CDR3 sequence is 19 residues long. V shed 4 bases and J 8 bases; nucleotides not matched to a gene: 23. CDR1 and CDR2 from the germline V gene are PRHDT and FYEKMQ (reference sequence).

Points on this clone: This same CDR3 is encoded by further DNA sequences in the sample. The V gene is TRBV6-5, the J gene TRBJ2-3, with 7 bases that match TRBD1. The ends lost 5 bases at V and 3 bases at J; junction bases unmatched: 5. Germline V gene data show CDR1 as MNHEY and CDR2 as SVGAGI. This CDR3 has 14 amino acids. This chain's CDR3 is CASSPLTGTDTQYF. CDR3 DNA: TGTGCCAGCAGTCCCCTGACAGGGACAGATACGCAGTATTTT.

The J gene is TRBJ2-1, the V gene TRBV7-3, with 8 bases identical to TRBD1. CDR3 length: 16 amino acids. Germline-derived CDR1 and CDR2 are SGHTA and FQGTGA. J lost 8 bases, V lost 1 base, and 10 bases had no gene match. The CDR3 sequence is CASSLIGAGGLDEQFF. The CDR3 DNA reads TGTGCCAGCAGCTTAATCGGGGCAGGGGGCTTGGATGAGCAGTTCTTC.

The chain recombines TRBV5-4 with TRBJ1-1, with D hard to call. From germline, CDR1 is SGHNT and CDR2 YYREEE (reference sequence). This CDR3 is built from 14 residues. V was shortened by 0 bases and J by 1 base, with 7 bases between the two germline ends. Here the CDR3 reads CASSLVGTNTEAFF. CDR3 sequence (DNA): TGTGCCAGCAGCTTGGTGGGAACGAACACTGAAGCTTTCTTT.

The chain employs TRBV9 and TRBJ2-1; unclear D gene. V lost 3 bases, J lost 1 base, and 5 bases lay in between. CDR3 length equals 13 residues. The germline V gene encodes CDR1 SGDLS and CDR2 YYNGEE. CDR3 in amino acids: CASSDMSYNEQFF. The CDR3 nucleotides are TGTGCCAGCAGCGACATGTCCTACAATGAGCAGTTCTTC.

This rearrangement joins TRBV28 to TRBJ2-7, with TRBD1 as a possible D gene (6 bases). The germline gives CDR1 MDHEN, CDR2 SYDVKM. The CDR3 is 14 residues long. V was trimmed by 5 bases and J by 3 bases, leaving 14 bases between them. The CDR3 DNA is TGTGCCAGCAGTCCACGACAGGTAGACTACGAGCAGTACTTC. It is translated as CASSPRQVDYEQYF.

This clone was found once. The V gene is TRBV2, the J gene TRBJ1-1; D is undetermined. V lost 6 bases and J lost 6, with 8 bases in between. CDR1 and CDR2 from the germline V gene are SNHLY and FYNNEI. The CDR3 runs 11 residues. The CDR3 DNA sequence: TGTGCCAGCAGCCTTGGCCCTGAAGCTTTCTTT. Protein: CASSLGPEAFF.

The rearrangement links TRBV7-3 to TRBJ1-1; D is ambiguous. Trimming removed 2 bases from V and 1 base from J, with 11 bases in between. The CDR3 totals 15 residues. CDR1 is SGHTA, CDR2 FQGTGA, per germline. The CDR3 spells CASSLDWVANTEAFF. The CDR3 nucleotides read TGTGCCAGCAGCTTAGACTGGGTGGCGAACACTGAAGCTTTCTTT.

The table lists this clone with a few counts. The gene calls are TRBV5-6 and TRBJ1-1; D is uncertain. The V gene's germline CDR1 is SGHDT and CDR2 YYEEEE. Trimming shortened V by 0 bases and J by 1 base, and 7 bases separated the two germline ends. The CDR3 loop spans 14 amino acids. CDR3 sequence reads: CASSLVGGNTEAFF. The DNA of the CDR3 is TGTGCCAGCAGCTTGGTCGGCGGGAACACTGAAGCTTTCTTT.

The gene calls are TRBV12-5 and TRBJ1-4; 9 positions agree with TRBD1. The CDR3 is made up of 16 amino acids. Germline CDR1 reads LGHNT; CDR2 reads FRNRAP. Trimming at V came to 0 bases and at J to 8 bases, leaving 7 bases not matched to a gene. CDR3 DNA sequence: TGTGCTAGTGGTTTGGTCTGGGGACAGGGAAACGAAAAACTGTTTTTT. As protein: CASGLVWGQGNEKLFF.

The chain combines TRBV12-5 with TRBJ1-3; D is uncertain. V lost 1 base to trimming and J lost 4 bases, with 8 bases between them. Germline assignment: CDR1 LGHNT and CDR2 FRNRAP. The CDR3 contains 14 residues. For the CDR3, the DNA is TGTGCTAGTGGTTTGGACCTACGAGGAAACACCATATATTTT. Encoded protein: CASGLDLRGNTIYF. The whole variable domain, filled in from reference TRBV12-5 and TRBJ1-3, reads DARVTQTPRHKVTEMGQEVTMRCQPILGHNTVFWYRQTMMQGLELLAYFRNRAPLDDSGMPKDRFSAEMPDATLATLKIQPSEPRDSAVYFCASGLDLRGNTIYFGEGSWLTVV.

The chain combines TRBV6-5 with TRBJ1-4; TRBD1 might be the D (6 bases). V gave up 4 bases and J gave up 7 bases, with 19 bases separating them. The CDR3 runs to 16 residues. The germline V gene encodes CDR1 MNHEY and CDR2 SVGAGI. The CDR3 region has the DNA TGTGCCAGCAGTTTGCACTCGACAGGATGGAGTGAAAAACTGTTTTTT. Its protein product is CASSLHSTGWSEKLFF.

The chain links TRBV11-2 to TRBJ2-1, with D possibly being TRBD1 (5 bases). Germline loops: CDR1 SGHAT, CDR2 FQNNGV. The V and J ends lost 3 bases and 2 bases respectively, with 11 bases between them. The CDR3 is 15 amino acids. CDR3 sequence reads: CASSFRGAPYNEQFF. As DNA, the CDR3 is TGTGCCAGCAGCTTTAGGGGCGCTCCCTACAATGAGCAGTTCTTC.

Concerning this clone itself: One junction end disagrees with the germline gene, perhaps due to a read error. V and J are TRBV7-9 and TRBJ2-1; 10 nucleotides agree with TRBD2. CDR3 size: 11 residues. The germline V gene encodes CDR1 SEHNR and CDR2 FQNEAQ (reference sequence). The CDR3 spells CASSLAGDSFF. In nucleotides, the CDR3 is TGTGCCAGCAGCCTAGCGGGAGACTCGTTCTTC. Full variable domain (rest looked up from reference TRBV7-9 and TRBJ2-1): DTGVSQNPRHKITKRGQNVTFRCDPISEHNRLYWYRQTLGQGPEFLTYFQNEAQLEKSRLLSDRFSAERPKGSFSTLEIQRTEQGDSAMYLCASSLAGDSFFGPGTRLTVL.

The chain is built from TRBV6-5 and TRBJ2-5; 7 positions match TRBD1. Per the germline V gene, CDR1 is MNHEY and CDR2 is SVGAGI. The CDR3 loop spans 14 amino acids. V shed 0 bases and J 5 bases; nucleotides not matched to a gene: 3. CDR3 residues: CASSYSGQIETQYF. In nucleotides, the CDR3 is TGTGCCAGCAGTTACTCGGGACAGATTGAGACCCAGTACTTC.

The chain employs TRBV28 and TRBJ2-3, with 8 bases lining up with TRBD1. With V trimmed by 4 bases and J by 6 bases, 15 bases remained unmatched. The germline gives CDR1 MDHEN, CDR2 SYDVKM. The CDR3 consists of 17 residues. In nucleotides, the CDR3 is TGTGCCAGCAGTTCGGACAGGGTGATCCTGTGGAGGGATACGCAGTATTTT. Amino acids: CASSSDRVILWRDTQYF. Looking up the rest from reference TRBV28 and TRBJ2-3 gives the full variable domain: DVKVTQSSRYLVKRTGEKVFLECVQDMDHENMFWYRQDPGLGLRLIYFSYDVKMKEKGDIPEGYSVSREKKERFSLILESASTNQTSMYLCASSSDRVILWRDTQYFGPGTRLTVL.

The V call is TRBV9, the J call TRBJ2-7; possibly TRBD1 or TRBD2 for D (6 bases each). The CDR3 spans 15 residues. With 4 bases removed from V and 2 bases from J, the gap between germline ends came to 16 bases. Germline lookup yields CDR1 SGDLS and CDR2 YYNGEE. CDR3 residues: CASSPEGGPTYEQYF. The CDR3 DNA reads TGTGCCAGCAGCCCCGAAGGGGGGCCCACCTACGAGCAGTACTTC.

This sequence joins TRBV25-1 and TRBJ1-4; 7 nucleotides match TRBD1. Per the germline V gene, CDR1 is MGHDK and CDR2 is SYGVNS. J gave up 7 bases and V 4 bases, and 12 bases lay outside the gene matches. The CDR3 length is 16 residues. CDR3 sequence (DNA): TGTGCCAGCAGTGTAGCCTTGACAGGGTTGGGTGAAAAACTGTTTTTT. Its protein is CASSVALTGLGEKLFF.

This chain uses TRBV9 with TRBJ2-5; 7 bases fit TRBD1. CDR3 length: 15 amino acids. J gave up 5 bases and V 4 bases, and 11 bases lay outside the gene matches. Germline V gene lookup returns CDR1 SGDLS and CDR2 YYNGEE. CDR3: CASSPELGGRETQYF. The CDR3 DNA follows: TGTGCCAGCAGCCCCGAGCTAGGGGGCCGGGAGACCCAGTACTTC. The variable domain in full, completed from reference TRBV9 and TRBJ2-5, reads DSGVTQTPKHLITATGQRVTLRCSPRSGDLSVYWYQQSLDQGLQFLIQYYNGEERAKGNILERFSAQQFPDLHSELNLSSLELGDSALYFCASSPELGGRETQYFGPGTRLLVL.

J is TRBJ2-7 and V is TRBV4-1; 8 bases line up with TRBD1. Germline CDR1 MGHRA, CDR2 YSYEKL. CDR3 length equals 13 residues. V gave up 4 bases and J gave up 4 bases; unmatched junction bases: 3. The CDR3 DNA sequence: TGCGCCAGCAGCCTCCGGGACAGGTACGAGCAGTACTTC. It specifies CASSLRDRYEQYF.

The CDR3 DNA reads as TGTGCCAGCAGCTTAGCGGGAGGGCCCGGAGATACGCAGTATTTT. Translated: CASSLAGGPGDTQYF. This chain joins TRBV7-9 and TRBJ2-3; 7 nucleotides agree with TRBD2. After removal of 0 bases from V and 5 bases from J, the junction contained 5 bases not matched to a gene. CDR1 SEHNR and CDR2 FQNEAQ come from the germline V gene (reference sequence). This CDR3 spans 15 amino acids.

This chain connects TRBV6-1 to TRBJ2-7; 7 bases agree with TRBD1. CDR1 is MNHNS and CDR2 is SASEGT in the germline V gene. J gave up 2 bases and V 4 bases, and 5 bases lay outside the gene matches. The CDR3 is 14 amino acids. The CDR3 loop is CASSVQGLTYEQYF. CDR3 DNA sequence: TGTGCCAGCAGTGTACAGGGGCTCACCTACGAGCAGTACTTC.

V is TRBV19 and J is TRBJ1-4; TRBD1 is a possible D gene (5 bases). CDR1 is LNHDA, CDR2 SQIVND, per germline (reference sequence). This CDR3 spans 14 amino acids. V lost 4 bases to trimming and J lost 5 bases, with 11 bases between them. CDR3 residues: CASSNDRTNEKLFF. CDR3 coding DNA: TGTGCCAGTAGTAATGACAGAACGAATGAAAAACTGTTTTTT.

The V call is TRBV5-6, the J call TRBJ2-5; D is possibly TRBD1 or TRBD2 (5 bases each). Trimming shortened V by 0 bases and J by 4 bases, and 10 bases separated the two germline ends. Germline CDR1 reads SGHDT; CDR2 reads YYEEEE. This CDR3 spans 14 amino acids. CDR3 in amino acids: CASSLGFGGETQYF. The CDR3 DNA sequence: TGTGCCAGCAGCTTGGGTTTTGGGGGAGAGACCCAGTACTTC.

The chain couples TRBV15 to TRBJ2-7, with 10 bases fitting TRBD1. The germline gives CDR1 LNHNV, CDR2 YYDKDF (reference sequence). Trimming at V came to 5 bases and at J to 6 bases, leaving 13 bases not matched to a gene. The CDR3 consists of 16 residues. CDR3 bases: TGTGCCACCAGCCCCAACCGGGACAGGGGATGGCGCGAGCAGTACTTC. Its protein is CATSPNRDRGWREQYF.

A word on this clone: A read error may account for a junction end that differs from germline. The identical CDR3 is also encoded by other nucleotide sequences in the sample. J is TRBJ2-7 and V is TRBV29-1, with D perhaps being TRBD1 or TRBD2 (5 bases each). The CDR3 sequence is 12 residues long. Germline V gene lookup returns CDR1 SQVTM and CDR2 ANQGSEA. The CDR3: CSAGDGTYEQYF. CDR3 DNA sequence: TGCAGCGCCGGGGACGGCACCTACGAACAGTACTTC.

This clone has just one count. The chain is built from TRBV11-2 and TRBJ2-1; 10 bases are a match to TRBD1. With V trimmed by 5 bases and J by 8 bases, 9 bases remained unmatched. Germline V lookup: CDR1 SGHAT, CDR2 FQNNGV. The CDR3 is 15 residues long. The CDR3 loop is CASSADRGRGDEQFF. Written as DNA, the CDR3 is TGTGCCAGCAGCGCCGACAGGGGGCGAGGAGATGAGCAGTTCTTC. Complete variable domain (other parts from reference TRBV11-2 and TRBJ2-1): EAGVAQSPRYKIIEKRQSVAFWCNPISGHATLYWYQQILGQGPKLLIQFQNNGVVDDSQLPKDRFSAERLKGVDSTLKIQPAKLEDSAVYLCASSADRGRGDEQFFGPGTRLTVL.